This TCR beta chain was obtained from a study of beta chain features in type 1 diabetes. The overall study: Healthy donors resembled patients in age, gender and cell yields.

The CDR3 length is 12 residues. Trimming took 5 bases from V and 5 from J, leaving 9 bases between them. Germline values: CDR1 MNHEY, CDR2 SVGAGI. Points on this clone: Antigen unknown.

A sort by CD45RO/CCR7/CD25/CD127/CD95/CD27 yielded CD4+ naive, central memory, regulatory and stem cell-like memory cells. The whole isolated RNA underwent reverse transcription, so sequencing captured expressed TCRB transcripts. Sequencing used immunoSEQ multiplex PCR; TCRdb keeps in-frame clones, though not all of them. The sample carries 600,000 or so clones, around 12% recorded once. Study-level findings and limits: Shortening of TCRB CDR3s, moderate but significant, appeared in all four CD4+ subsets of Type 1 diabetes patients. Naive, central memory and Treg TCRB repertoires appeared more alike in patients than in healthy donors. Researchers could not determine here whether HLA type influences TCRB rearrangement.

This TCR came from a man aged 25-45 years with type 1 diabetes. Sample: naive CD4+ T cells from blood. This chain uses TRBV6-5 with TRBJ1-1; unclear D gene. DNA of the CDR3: TGTGCCAGCAGTGCCGACGGTACTGAAGCTTTCTTT. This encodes CASSADGTEAFF.